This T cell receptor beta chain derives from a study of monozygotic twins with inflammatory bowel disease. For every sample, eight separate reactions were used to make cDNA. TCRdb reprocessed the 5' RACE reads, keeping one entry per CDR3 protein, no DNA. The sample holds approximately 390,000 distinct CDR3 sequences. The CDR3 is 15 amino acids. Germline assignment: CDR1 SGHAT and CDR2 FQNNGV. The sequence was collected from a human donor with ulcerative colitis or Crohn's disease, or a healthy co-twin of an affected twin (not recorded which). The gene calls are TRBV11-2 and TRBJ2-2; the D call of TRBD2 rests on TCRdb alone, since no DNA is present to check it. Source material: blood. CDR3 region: CASSPTSGVAGELFF.